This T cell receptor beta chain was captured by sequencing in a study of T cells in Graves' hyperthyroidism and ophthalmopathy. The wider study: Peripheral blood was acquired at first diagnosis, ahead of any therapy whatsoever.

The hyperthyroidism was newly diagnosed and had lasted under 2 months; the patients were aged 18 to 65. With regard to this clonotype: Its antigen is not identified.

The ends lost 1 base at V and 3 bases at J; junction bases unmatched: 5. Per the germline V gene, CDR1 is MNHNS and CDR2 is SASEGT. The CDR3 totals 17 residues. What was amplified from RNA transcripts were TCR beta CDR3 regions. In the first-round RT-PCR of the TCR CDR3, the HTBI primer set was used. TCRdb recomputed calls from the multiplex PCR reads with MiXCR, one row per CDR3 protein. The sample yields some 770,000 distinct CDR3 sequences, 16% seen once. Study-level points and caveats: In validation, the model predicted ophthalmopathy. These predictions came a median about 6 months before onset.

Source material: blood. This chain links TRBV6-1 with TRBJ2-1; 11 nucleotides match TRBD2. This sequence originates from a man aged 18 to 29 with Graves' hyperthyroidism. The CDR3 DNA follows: TGTGCCAGCAGTGAAGATATCGGGACTAGCGGCTACAATGAGCAGTTCTTC. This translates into CASSEDIGTSGYNEQFF.